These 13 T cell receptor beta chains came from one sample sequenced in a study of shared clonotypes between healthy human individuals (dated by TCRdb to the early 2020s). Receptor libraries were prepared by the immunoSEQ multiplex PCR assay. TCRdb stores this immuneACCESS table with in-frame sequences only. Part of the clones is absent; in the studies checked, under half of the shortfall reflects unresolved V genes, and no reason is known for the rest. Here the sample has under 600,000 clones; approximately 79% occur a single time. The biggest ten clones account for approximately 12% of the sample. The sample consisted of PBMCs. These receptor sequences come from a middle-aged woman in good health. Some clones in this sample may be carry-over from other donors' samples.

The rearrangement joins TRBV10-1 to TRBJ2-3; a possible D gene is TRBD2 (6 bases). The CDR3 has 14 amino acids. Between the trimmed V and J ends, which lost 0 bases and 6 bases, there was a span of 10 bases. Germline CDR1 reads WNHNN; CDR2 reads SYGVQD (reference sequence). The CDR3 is CASSESRRVDTQYF. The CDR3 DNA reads TGCGCCAGCAGTGAGTCCAGGAGGGTGGATACGCAGTATTTT.

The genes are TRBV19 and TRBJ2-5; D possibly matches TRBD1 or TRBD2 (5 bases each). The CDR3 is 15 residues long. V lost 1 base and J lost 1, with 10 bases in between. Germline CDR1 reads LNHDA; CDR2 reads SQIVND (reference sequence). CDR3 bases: TGTGCCAGTAGTATAGGTCCAGGGACCCAAGAGACCCAGTACTTC. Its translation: CASSIGPGTQETQYF.

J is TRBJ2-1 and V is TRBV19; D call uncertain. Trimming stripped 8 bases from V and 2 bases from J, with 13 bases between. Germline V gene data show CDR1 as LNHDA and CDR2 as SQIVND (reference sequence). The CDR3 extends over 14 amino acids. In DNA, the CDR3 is TGTGCCAGTTCACAGCAAGCAACCTACAATGAGCAGTTCTTC. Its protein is CASSQQATYNEQFF. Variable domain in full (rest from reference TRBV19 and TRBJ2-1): DGGITQSPKYLFRKEGQNVTLSCEQNLNHDAMYWYRQDPGQGLRLIYYSQIVNDFQKGDIAEGYSVSREKKESFPLTVTSAQKNPTAFYLCASSQQATYNEQFFGPGTRLTVL.

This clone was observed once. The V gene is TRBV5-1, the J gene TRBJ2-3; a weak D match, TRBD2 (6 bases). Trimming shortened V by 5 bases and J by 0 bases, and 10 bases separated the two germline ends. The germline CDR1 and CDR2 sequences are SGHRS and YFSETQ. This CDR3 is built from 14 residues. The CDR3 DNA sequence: TGCGCCAGCAGTCGGGAGTTGAGCACAGATACGCAGTATTTT. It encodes CASSRELSTDTQYF.

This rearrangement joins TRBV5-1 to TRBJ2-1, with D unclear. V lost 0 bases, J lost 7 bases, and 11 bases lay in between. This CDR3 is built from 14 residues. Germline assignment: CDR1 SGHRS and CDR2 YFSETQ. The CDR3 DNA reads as TGCGCCAGCAGCTTGGGAAGCGTCGGAAATGAGCAGTTCTTC. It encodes CASSLGSVGNEQFF.

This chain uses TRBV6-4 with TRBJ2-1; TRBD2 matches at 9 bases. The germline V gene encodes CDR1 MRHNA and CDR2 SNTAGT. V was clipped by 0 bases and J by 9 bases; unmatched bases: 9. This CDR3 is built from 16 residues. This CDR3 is CASSDSWREGSGEQFF. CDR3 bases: TGTGCCAGCAGTGACTCGTGGCGGGAGGGTTCAGGTGAGCAGTTCTTC.

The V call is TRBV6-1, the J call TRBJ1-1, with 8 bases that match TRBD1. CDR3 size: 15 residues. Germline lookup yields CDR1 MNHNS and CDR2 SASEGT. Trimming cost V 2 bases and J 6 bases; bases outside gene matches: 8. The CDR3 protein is CASSERWDRPAEAFF. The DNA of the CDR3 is TGTGCCAGCAGTGAAAGGTGGGACAGGCCCGCTGAAGCTTTCTTT.

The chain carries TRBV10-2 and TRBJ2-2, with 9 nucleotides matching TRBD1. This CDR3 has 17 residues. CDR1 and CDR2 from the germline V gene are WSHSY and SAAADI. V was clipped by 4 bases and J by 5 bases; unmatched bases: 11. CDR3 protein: CASSALTGQGRTGELFF. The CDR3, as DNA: TGCGCCAGCAGTGCACTTACCGGACAGGGGCGGACCGGGGAGCTGTTTTTT.

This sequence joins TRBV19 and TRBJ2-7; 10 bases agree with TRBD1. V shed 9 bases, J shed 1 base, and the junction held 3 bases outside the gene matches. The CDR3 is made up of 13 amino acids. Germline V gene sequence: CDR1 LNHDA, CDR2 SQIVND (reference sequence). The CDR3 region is CASGTGASYEQYF. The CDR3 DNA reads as TGTGCCAGCGGGACAGGGGCTTCCTACGAGCAGTACTTC. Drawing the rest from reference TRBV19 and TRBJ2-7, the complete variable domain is DGGITQSPKYLFRKEGQNVTLSCEQNLNHDAMYWYRQDPGQGLRLIYYSQIVNDFQKGDIAEGYSVSREKKESFPLTVTSAQKNPTAFYLCASGTGASYEQYFGPGTRLTVT.

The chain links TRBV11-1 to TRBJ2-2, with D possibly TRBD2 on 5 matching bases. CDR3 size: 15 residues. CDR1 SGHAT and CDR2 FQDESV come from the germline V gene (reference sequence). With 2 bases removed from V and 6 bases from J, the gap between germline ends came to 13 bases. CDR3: CASSLSGGFAGELFF. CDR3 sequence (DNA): TGTGCCAGCAGCTTATCCGGAGGTTTCGCCGGGGAGCTGTTTTTT.

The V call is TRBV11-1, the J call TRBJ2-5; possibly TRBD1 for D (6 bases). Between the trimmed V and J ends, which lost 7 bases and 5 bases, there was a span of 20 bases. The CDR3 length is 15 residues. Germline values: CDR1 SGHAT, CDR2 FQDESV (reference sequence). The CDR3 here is CASTFSGVRGETQYF. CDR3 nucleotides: TGTGCCAGCACCTTCTCAGGTGTAAGGGGGGAGACCCAGTACTTC.

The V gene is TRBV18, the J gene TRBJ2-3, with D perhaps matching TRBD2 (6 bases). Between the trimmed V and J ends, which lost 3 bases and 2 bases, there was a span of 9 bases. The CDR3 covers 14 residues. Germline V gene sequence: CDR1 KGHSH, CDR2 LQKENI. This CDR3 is CASSPAGPTDTQYF. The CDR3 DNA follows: TGTGCCAGCTCACCTGCGGGACCCACAGATACGCAGTATTTT.

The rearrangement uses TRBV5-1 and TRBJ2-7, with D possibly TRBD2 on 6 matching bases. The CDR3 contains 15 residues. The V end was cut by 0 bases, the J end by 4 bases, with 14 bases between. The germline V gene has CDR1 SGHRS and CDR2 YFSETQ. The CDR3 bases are TGCGCCAGCAGCTTGGAGAGCGGTAGCGGATACGAGCAGTACTTC. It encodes CASSLESGSGYEQYF.